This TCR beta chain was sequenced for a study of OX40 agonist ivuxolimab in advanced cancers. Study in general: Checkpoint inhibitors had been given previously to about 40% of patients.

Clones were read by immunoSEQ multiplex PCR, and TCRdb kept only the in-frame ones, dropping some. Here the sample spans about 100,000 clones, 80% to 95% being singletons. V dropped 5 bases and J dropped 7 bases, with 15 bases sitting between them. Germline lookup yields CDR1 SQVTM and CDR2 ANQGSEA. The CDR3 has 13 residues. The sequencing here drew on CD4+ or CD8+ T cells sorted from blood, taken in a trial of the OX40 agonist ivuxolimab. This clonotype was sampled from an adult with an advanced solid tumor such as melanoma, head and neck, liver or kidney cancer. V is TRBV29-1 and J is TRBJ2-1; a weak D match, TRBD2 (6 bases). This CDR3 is CSVSSGVWNEQFF. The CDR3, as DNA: TGCAGCGTTTCGTCGGGAGTTTGGAATGAGCAGTTCTTC.